The 19 T cell receptor beta chains reported below all come from one sample, sequenced in a study of beta chain bispecific antibodies for T cell cancers. No antigens are known for them. TCRdb analysed the 5' RACE reads with MiXCR anew, one entry per CDR3 protein. This sample has several thousand distinct CDR3 sequences, with less than 2.5% found just once. Blood mononuclear cells were expanded for 3 days using either OKT3 anti-CD3 antibody or CD3/CD28 beads. Overall study findings and caveats: In these mixed samples, most targeted TRBV reads derived from the leukemia cell line.

The specimen comprised T cells from a healthy donor cultured with Jurkat leukemia cells, sampled from a culture containing an anti-CD19 bispecific antibody. The receptors were gathered from a human donor in good health. Some clones in this sample may be carry-over from other donors' samples.

This clonotype has at least ten counts. The chain is built from TRBV5-1 and TRBJ2-7; perhaps TRBD2 as D (5 bases). The CDR3 is 13 amino acids. V gave up 4 bases and J gave up 3 bases, with 11 bases separating them. CDR1 and CDR2 (germline): SGHRS, YFSETQ. CDR3: CASSPTEGYEQYF. Written as DNA, the CDR3 is TGCGCCAGCAGCCCTACCGAGGGCTACGAGCAGTACTTC.

This clonotype was picked up many times. This chain links TRBV5-1 with TRBJ1-2; D may be TRBD1 (5 bases). The V and J ends lost 3 bases and 7 bases respectively, with 19 bases between them. The germline CDR1 and CDR2 sequences are SGHRS and YFSETQ. The CDR3 is 15 residues long. CDR3 in amino acids: CASSSSAGGGRGYTF. The CDR3 nucleotides read TGCGCCAGCAGCTCGAGCGCCGGGGGGGGTCGTGGCTACACCTTC.

This clonotype was seen a few times. In DNA, the CDR3 is TGCAGTGCTAGACCCCCACTCCCTCCCGGGGAGCTGTTTTTT. Amino acids: CSARPPLPPGELFF. The genes are TRBV20-1 and TRBJ2-2, with D uncertain. Germline V gene lookup returns CDR1 DFQATT and CDR2 SNEGSKA (reference sequence). The CDR3 runs 14 residues. Trimming pared 2 bases from V and 6 bases from J, leaving 13 bases between.

This clonotype was recorded many times. The rearrangement uses TRBV7-9 and TRBJ2-7; no clear D gene. This CDR3 contains 14 residues. Germline values: CDR1 SEHNR, CDR2 FQNEAQ (reference sequence). The V gene lost 4 bases and the J gene lost 3 bases, with 13 bases spanning the gap. The CDR3 bases are TGTGCCAGCAGCTCCCGGGCCGCCATCTACGAGCAGTACTTC. It specifies CASSSRAAIYEQYF.

This clonotype was observed at least ten times. This rearrangement joins TRBV4-1 to TRBJ1-2, with TRBD1 identical over 8 bases. Germline V gene data show CDR1 as MGHRA and CDR2 as YSYEKL. The CDR3 totals 15 residues. V was clipped by 1 base and J by 8 bases; unmatched bases: 9. The CDR3 sequence: CASSQVGGDRLGYTF. The CDR3 nucleotides are TGCGCCAGCAGCCAAGTGGGAGGGGACAGGCTCGGCTACACCTTC.

This clonotype occurred many times. This rearrangement joins TRBV5-1 to TRBJ1-1; D remains ambiguous. Trimming took off 2 bases at V and 1 base at J, with 12 bases between the two ends. Germline CDR1 is SGHRS and CDR2 is YFSETQ. The CDR3 spans 15 residues. In DNA, the CDR3 is TGCGCCAGCAGCTTAACAGAGATAGGGAACACTGAAGCTTTCTTT. It codes for CASSLTEIGNTEAFF.

In its sample, this clonotype was seen many times. This chain links TRBV27 with TRBJ1-5; 8 bases fit TRBD1. Germline trimming cut 5 bases from V and 4 bases from J; bases unmatched to any gene: 7. This CDR3 region has 15 residues. Germline lookup yields CDR1 MNHEY and CDR2 SMNVEV (reference sequence). CDR3 nucleotide sequence: TGTGCCAGCAGTCCCCGGACAGGGAGTAATCAGCCCCAGCATTTT. Translated: CASSPRTGSNQPQHF.

This clonotype was seen at least ten times. The genes are TRBV27 and TRBJ2-1; 8 bases map to TRBD1. The germline V gene has CDR1 MNHEY and CDR2 SMNVEV (reference sequence). V shed 6 bases and J 8 bases; nucleotides not matched to a gene: 12. The CDR3 loop spans 15 amino acids. CDR3 residues: CASRLGQGSRDEQFF. CDR3 nucleotides: TGTGCCAGCAGGCTAGGACAGGGAAGTCGGGATGAGCAGTTCTTC.

This clonotype was counted ten times or more. The chain uses TRBV11-2 and TRBJ2-1; D remains ambiguous. The length of the CDR3 is 16 residues. Per germline, CDR1 SGHAT and CDR2 FQNNGV. V lost 1 base and J lost 0, with 10 bases in between. The CDR3 is CASSLVTPSSYNEQFF. The CDR3 DNA sequence: TGTGCCAGCAGCTTAGTTACCCCGAGCTCCTACAATGAGCAGTTCTTC.

This clonotype has more than one count but fewer than ten. This chain links TRBV30 with TRBJ1-1; TRBD1 agrees at 10 bases. This CDR3 contains 13 residues. The V segment lost 7 bases and the J segment 2 bases; nucleotides outside the gene matches: 4. CDR1 and CDR2 from the germline V gene are GTSNPN and SVGIG (reference sequence). The CDR3 nucleotides are TGTGCCTACGACAGGGGGCTTAACACTGAAGCTTTCTTT. Amino acids: CAYDRGLNTEAFF. The variable domain in full, with the rest retrieved from reference TRBV30 and TRBJ1-1, is SQTIHQWPATLVQPVGSPLSLECTVEGTSNPNLYWYRQAAGRGLQLLFYSVGIGQISSEVPQNLSASRPQDRQFILSSKKLLLSDSGFYLCAYDRGLNTEAFFGQGTRLTVV.

This clonotype was counted many times. V gene TRBV27 combines with J gene TRBJ1-2; D may be TRBD1 (5 bases). The germline gives CDR1 MNHEY, CDR2 SMNVEV (reference sequence). The CDR3 is made up of 14 amino acids. The V gene lost 2 bases and the J gene lost 5 bases, with 12 bases spanning the gap. CDR3 DNA: TGTGCCAGCAGTTTAGTGGGGGGTAGATATGGCTACACCTTC. It is translated as CASSLVGGRYGYTF.

This clonotype was counted many times. The V call is TRBV5-4, the J call TRBJ2-7, with 8 bases aligning to TRBD2. V lost 1 base, J lost 2 bases, and 5 bases stayed unmatched. The CDR3 length is 15 residues. CDR1 and CDR2 from the germline V gene are SGHNT and YYREEE (reference sequence). CDR3 sequence (DNA): TGTGCCAGCAGCTTGCGGGAGGGAGGAACCTACGAGCAGTACTTC. Translated, it gives CASSLREGGTYEQYF.

This clonotype was observed many times. The CDR3 loop reads CASSLFPGVNSYEQYF. DNA for the CDR3: TGTGCCAGCAGCTTATTTCCAGGGGTCAACTCCTACGAGCAGTACTTC. V gene TRBV7-2 combines with J gene TRBJ2-7, with D tentatively TRBD1 (6 bases). The CDR3 has 16 amino acids. Germline V gives CDR1 SGHTA, CDR2 FQGNSA. V lost 2 bases to trimming and J lost 0 bases, with 14 bases between them. The full variable domain, rest sourced from reference TRBV7-2 and TRBJ2-7, is GAGVSQSPSNKVTEKGKDVELRCDPISGHTALYWYRQSLGQGLEFLIYFQGNSAPDKSGLPSDRFSAERTGGSVSTLTIQRTQQEDSAVYLCASSLFPGVNSYEQYFGPGTRLTVT.

This clonotype has a handful of counts. The V and J genes are TRBV5-4 and TRBJ2-5; D is ambiguous. Trimming took off 1 base at V and 5 bases at J, with 6 bases between the two ends. Germline CDR1 reads SGHNT; CDR2 reads YYREEE (reference sequence). This CDR3 is 12 amino acids long. The CDR3 here is CASSLYRETQYF. The CDR3, as DNA: TGTGCCAGCAGCTTGTATCGGGAGACCCAGTACTTC.

By sample share, this clonotype is medium-sized (0.01 to 0.1%). The chain uses TRBV18 and TRBJ2-1, with TRBD1 matching 7 bases. V lost 4 bases and J lost 3; bases outside the gene matches: 3. Germline assignment: CDR1 KGHSH and CDR2 LQKENI. The CDR3 contains 14 residues. The CDR3 DNA reads TGTGCCAGCTCACTAGGGGACAGCTACAATGAGCAGTTCTTC. Protein: CASSLGDSYNEQFF. The full variable domain, in which reference TRBV18 and TRBJ2-1 provide the parts outside the CDR3, is NAGVMQNPRHLVRRRGQEARLRCSPMKGHSHVYWYRQLPEEGLKFMVYLQKENIIDESGMPKERFSAEFPKEGPSILRIQQVVRGDSAAYFCASSLGDSYNEQFFGPGTRLTVL.

This clonotype was observed many times. The V and J genes are TRBV5-1 and TRBJ2-1, with 7 positions matching TRBD1. V was clipped by 5 bases and J by 8 bases; unmatched bases: 4. The V gene's germline CDR1 is SGHRS and CDR2 YFSETQ. This CDR3 region has 12 residues. The chain's CDR3 is CASSRGGHEQFF. The CDR3 DNA reads TGCGCCAGCAGTCGAGGGGGCCATGAGCAGTTCTTC.

V gene TRBV27 combines with J gene TRBJ1-6; possibly TRBD1 for D (5 bases). Per the germline V gene, CDR1 is MNHEY and CDR2 is SMNVEV (reference sequence). The CDR3 totals 13 residues. The V end lost 4 bases, the J end lost 8 bases, and 9 bases lay between the germline ends. DNA of the CDR3: TGTGCCAGCAGTTGGGGGAACCATTCACCCCTCCACTTT. Encoded protein: CASSWGNHSPLHF.

This clonotype was found many times. The chain links TRBV2 to TRBJ1-1; 9 bases fit TRBD1. The CDR3 consists of 20 residues. The trim removed 2 bases at V and 3 bases at J, leaving 19 bases unmatched. CDR1 SNHLY and CDR2 FYNNEI come from the germline V gene. CDR3 sequence (DNA): TGTGCCAGCAGTGAAAGGACAGGGGTGTTTGTGTCTTTTAGGGACACTGAAGCTTTCTTT. It encodes CASSERTGVFVSFRDTEAFF.

This clonotype was picked up many times. The chain has TRBV5-1 and TRBJ1-3; weak D call: TRBD1 (5 bases). The germline V and J ends were trimmed by 2 bases and 4 bases, with 10 bases remaining between them. Germline lookup yields CDR1 SGHRS and CDR2 YFSETQ. This CDR3 comprises 14 residues. The CDR3 reads CASSLGTSGNTIYF. CDR3 nucleotide sequence: TGCGCCAGCAGCTTAGGGACCTCGGGAAACACCATATATTTT.